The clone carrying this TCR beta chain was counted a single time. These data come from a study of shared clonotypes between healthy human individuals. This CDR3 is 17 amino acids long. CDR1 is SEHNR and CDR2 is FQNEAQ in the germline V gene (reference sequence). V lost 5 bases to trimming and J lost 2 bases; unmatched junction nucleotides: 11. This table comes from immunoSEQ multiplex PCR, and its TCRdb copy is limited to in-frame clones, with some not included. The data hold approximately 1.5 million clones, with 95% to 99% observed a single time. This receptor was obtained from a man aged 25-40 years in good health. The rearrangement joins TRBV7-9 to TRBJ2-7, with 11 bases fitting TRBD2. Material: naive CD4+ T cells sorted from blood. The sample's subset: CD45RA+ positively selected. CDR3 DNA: TGTGCCAGCAGCCCTCGACTAGCGGGATCCTTAGCCTACGAGCAGTACTTC. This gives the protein CASSPRLAGSLAYEQYF.